The 22 T cell receptor beta chains below were found in one sample sequenced in a study of T-cell memory formation after mild COVID-19. TCRdb reprocessed the 5' RACE reads with MiXCR, giving one entry per CDR3 protein. The table records under 350,000 distinct CDR3 sequences, about 16% of them present only once. Sequencing was performed on PBMCs or a T cell subset sorted from them (not recorded which). The receptors come from a man younger than 35 who had mild COVID-19 (a few samples of this study predate the infection). Cell type and time point are not known.

This clonotype occurred many times. The J gene is TRBJ1-5, the V gene TRBV4-1, with D possibly being TRBD1 (6 bases). Germline V gene sequence: CDR1 MGHRA, CDR2 YSYEKL. This CDR3 is 15 amino acids long. V was pared by 1 base and J by 6 bases, with 13 bases between. As DNA, the CDR3 is TGCGCCAGCAGCCAAGGACCAGGGGAGGCTCAGCCCCAGCATTTT. Amino acids: CASSQGPGEAQPQHF.

The genes are TRBV29-1 and TRBJ2-2; D gene ambiguous. V shed 7 bases and J shed 7 bases, with 7 bases lying between them. The CDR3 contains 10 residues. Germline CDR1 SQVTM, CDR2 ANQGSEA. The chain's CDR3 is CSGLHGELFF. In nucleotides, the CDR3 is TGCAGCGGATTACACGGGGAGCTGTTTTTT.

This clonotype turned up a few times. CDR3 sequence reads: CASSWRGAGTGELFF. In nucleotides, the CDR3 is TGTGCCAGCAGCTGGCGAGGGGCGGGCACCGGGGAGCTGTTTTTT. The chain recombines TRBV13 with TRBJ2-2; D is possibly TRBD1 or TRBD2 (5 bases each). The CDR3 covers 15 residues. Trimming left V 4 bases short and J 4 bases short, with 13 bases between. Germline values: CDR1 PRHDT, CDR2 FYEKMQ (reference sequence).

This clonotype was counted at least ten times. This chain uses TRBV5-1 with TRBJ1-5; 11 bases fit TRBD1. CDR1 SGHRS and CDR2 YFSETQ come from the germline V gene. V gave up 4 bases and J gave up 6 bases; unmatched junction bases: 3. This CDR3 is built from 14 residues. CDR3 protein: CASSLGQGAQPQHF. The CDR3 DNA is TGCGCCAGCAGCCTCGGACAGGGGGCTCAGCCCCAGCATTTT.

This clonotype came up a few times. This chain links TRBV20-1 with TRBJ1-6; D might be TRBD1 (5 bases). Trimming cost V 3 bases and J 5 bases, with 5 bases left between them. This CDR3 is 12 amino acids long. Germline loops: CDR1 DFQATT, CDR2 SNEGSKA (reference sequence). The CDR3 reads CSARGDNSPLHF. In nucleotides, the CDR3 is TGCAGTGCTAGGGGGGATAATTCACCCCTCCACTTT.

This clonotype was counted a few times. The chain has TRBV10-2 and TRBJ2-7, with TRBD1 matching 7 bases. Germline V gene lookup returns CDR1 WSHSY and CDR2 SAAADI. V was clipped by 9 bases and J by 2 bases; unmatched bases: 7. This CDR3 spans 13 amino acids. For the CDR3, the DNA is TGCGCCAGTTTAGGGGGCGCGCCCTACGAGCAGTACTTC. Protein product: CASLGGAPYEQYF.

This clonotype was counted ten times or more. This chain uses TRBV18 with TRBJ1-2, with TRBD1 identical over 8 bases. Trimming took 7 bases from V and 3 from J; bases not matched to a gene: 10. Germline V CDR1 and CDR2: KGHSH, LQKENI. This CDR3 is built from 15 residues. The CDR3 region is CASFSTGDGDYGYTF. CDR3 coding DNA: TGTGCCAGCTTTTCGACAGGGGACGGCGACTATGGCTACACCTTC.

This clonotype was detected only a few times. The chain recombines TRBV7-2 with TRBJ2-3; no clear D gene. From germline, CDR1 is SGHTA and CDR2 FQGNSA. V was trimmed by 2 bases and J by 4 bases, leaving 16 bases between them. This CDR3 region has 16 residues. The DNA of the CDR3 is TGTGCCAGCAGCTTAAACAGTCAAGGTATCGCAGATACGCAGTATTTT. It codes for CASSLNSQGIADTQYF.

The rearrangement links TRBV11-1 to TRBJ2-5; D remains unclear. The CDR3 contains 14 residues. V dropped 5 bases and J dropped 5 bases, with 15 bases sitting between them. CDR1 SGHAT and CDR2 FQDESV come from the germline V gene (reference sequence). The CDR3 is CASSLGVGDETQYF. The CDR3 nucleotides read TGTGCCAGCAGCCTAGGAGTTGGTGATGAGACCCAGTACTTC.

The chain is built from TRBV6-5 and TRBJ2-5; D gene uncertain. From germline, CDR1 is MNHEY and CDR2 SVGAGI. V lost 0 bases and J lost 4, with 12 bases in between. The CDR3 length is 15 residues. CDR3 loop: CASSYSTPRPETQYF. The DNA for the CDR3 is TGTGCCAGCAGTTACTCGACACCCCGCCCAGAGACCCAGTACTTC.

This clonotype was detected only a few times. The chain uses TRBV6-2 or TRBV6-3 and TRBJ1-5; no clear D. The CDR3 length is 13 residues. CDR1 MNHEY and CDR2 SVGEGT come from the germline V gene. Trimming left V 10 bases short and J 2 bases short, with 12 bases between. Here the CDR3 DNA reads TGTGCCACGAGGTTAGAGGGCAATCAGCCCCAGCATTTT. Its translation is CATRLEGNQPQHF.

This clonotype was detected ten times or more. The CDR3 nucleotides are TGTGCCAGCAGTTCCTTGACTAGCGGGGGGGAAAACACCGGGGAGCTGTTTTTT. Protein sequence: CASSSLTSGGENTGELFF. The chain recombines TRBV6-2 or TRBV6-3 with TRBJ2-2; 14 positions match TRBD2. Looked up from germline, CDR1 is MNHEY and CDR2 is SVGEGT. Germline trimming cut 4 bases from V and 2 bases from J; bases unmatched to any gene: 6. CDR3 length equals 18 residues.

This rearrangement joins TRBV7-3 to TRBJ2-3, with TRBD2 matching 9 bases. This CDR3 comprises 17 residues. V trimming: 0 bases; J trimming: 2 bases; junction bases outside the gene matches: 6. Per the germline V gene, CDR1 is SGHTA and CDR2 is FQGTGA. CDR3 protein: CASSLTSAGGPTDTQYF. CDR3 bases: TGTGCCAGCAGCTTAACGAGTGCGGGGGGGCCCACAGATACGCAGTATTTT.

In this sample, this clonotype turned up many times. J is TRBJ2-3 and V is TRBV4-3; D is possibly TRBD2 (5 bases). V was shortened by 0 bases and J by 7 bases, with 11 bases between the two germline ends. The CDR3 extends over 14 amino acids. Germline V gene sequence: CDR1 LGHNA, CDR2 YSLEER. CDR3 loop: CASSQDRAGYTQYF. Written as DNA, the CDR3 is TGCGCCAGCAGCCAAGATCGGGCGGGTTATACGCAGTATTTT.

A few counts support this clonotype. The chain is built from TRBV4-3 and TRBJ1-4, with 8 bases fitting TRBD1. Germline lookup yields CDR1 LGHNA and CDR2 YSLEER. The J segment lost 10 bases and the V segment lost 3 bases, leaving 7 bases of the junction unmatched. This CDR3 is 14 amino acids long. CDR3 bases: TGCGCCAGCAGCCAGGGACAGGATCATGGAAAACTGTTTTTT. This translates into CASSQGQDHGKLFF.

The genes are TRBV20-1 and TRBJ1-5, with D possibly TRBD1 on 6 matching bases. Germline loops: CDR1 DFQATT, CDR2 SNEGSKA (reference sequence). The CDR3 totals 18 residues. The V end was cut by 3 bases, the J end by 6 bases, with 27 bases between. In nucleotides, the CDR3 is TGCAGTGCTAGTAGACCTCGTGGATTACGTCAGGGGTCTCAGCCCCAGCATTTT. Amino acids: CSASRPRGLRQGSQPQHF.

The chain is built from TRBV7-9 and TRBJ2-2; D might be TRBD1 or TRBD2, each matching 5 bases. V was trimmed by 0 bases and J by 14 bases, leaving 10 bases between them. Per the germline V gene, CDR1 is SEHNR and CDR2 is FQNEAQ (reference sequence). The CDR3 is 12 amino acids. CDR3 in DNA: TGTGCCAGCAGCTTAGCCGGGGCCGGTCTGTTTTTT. Protein product: CASSLAGAGLFF.

The V gene is TRBV9, the J gene TRBJ2-7, with 9 positions matching TRBD1. CDR1 and CDR2 from the germline V gene are SGDLS and YYNGEE. V was clipped by 0 bases and J by 2 bases; unmatched bases: 6. There are 16 residues in the CDR3. CDR3 bases: TGTGCCAGCAGCGTAGCCGGGACAGGGTTGACCTACGAGCAGTACTTC. Translated: CASSVAGTGLTYEQYF.

This clonotype was detected a few times. The V and J genes are TRBV20-1 and TRBJ2-2, with D possibly being TRBD2 (7 bases). This CDR3 has 13 residues. V gave up 3 bases and J gave up 7 bases, with 12 bases separating them. Germline lookup yields CDR1 DFQATT and CDR2 SNEGSKA (reference sequence). CDR3 coding DNA: TGCAGTGCTAGTAGGGGGGGCAACGGGGAGCTGTTTTTT. It translates to CSASRGGNGELFF.

This sequence joins TRBV7-3 and TRBJ2-1; 7 bases are a match to TRBD2. J gave up 0 bases and V 1 base, and 3 bases lay outside the gene matches. The CDR3 consists of 16 residues. Germline CDR1 is SGHTA and CDR2 is FQGTGA. Written as DNA, the CDR3 is TGTGCCAGCAGCTTAAAAGCGGGGAGCTCCTACAATGAGCAGTTCTTC. Its translation is CASSLKAGSSYNEQFF.

The V call is TRBV6-2 or TRBV6-3, the J call TRBJ2-5, with 11 bases aligning to TRBD2. Losses at the gene ends were 6 bases for V and 5 bases for J; bases not matched to a gene: 11. The CDR3 is 16 residues long. Germline-derived CDR1 and CDR2 are MNHEY and SVGEGT. The CDR3, as DNA: TGTGCCAGCAGGCCCCCACTAGCGGGGGCGCGTGAGACCCAGTACTTC. Residues: CASRPPLAGARETQYF.

This clonotype was seen more than once but under ten times. The chain links TRBV6-4 to TRBJ2-3; D unresolved. The V gene lost 4 bases and the J gene lost 6 bases, with 17 bases spanning the gap. CDR1 and CDR2 (germline): MRHNA, SNTAGT. The CDR3 sequence is 15 residues long. This chain's CDR3 is CASSATTISRDTQYF. The CDR3 coding sequence is TGTGCCAGCAGTGCCACTACCATCTCGAGGGATACGCAGTATTTT.